Sequencing of this T cell receptor beta chain was carried out in a study of T cells expressing NK-cell markers. Study information: Within the sequenced cohort of eight donors, seven exhibited HCMV seropositivity and one was seronegative. Points from the study as a whole: The leading position in the CD3+CD56-NKG2C+ fraction of several donors also went to these clonotypes.

This CDR3 comprises 15 residues. Germline loops: CDR1 SGHRS, CDR2 YFSETQ. As regards this clonotype: Its matching antigen is unknown.

TCR beta cDNA was generated via 5'RACE template switching incorporating UMIs. TCRdb re-analyzed the 5' RACE reads; it lists each CDR3 protein once, without DNA. The table lists 400,000 to 450,000 distinct CDR3 sequences. Material: blood T cells: a sorted CD56 or NKG2C T cell subset, CD4+ or CD8+ T cells, or bulk PBMC T cells (not recorded which). The TCR comes from a woman aged 18 to 69 in good health. The chain uses TRBV5-1 and TRBJ2-5; lacking DNA, the TRBD2 call made by TCRdb goes unchecked. CDR3 residues: CASSLGTSREETQYF.